The table lists the clone carrying this TCR beta chain with many counts. Blood was drawn (around 6 milliliters of peripheral blood) at each of two time points. This specimen comes from a study of prognosis after radiotherapy for stage I lung cancer. Starting from genomic DNA, TCR beta CDR3 was amplified through two-round multiplex PCR. The authors ran first-round PCR with primers specific to each TRBV and TRBJ gene. TCRdb called the multiplex PCR reads again in MiXCR, with one record for every CDR3 protein. The table lists 15,000 to 25,000 distinct CDR3 sequences, about 26% of them singletons, with about 20% in the top ten. This clonotype was sampled from a donor aged 50 or older with non-small cell lung cancer. Sequencing used PBMCs, obtained before or after stereotactic body radiation therapy (not recorded which).

CDR3 sequence reads: CSVEGQNYGYTF. Written as DNA, the CDR3 is TGCAGCGTTGAAGGACAGAACTATGGCTACACCTTC. The chain couples TRBV29-1 to TRBJ1-2; D is perhaps TRBD1 (5 bases). Germline CDR1 is SQVTM and CDR2 is ANQGSEA. The CDR3 has 12 amino acids. With 1 base removed from V and 2 bases from J, the gap between germline ends came to 5 bases. The variable domain in full, completed from reference TRBV29-1 and TRBJ1-2, reads SAVISQKPSRDICQRGTSLTIQCQVDSQVTMMFWYRQQPGQSLTLIATANQGSEATYESGFVIDKFPISRPNLTFSTLTVSNMSPEDSSIYLCSVEGQNYGYTFGSGTRLTVV.